Below, 3 T cell receptor beta chains from the same sample are listed, as sequenced in a study of blood T cell repertoires in COVID-19. The table came from immunoSEQ multiplex PCR; TCRdb's copy has only in-frame clones and leaves some out. The repertoire includes about 210,000 clones, approximately 82% of them detected once, and 2.9% sits in the top ten. The sequencing input was peripheral blood. These receptors came from a man aged 50-60 years with active or convalescent COVID-19.

The J gene is TRBJ1-2, the V gene TRBV19, with 8 bases identical to TRBD1. The CDR3 has 14 residues. Germline V gives CDR1 LNHDA, CDR2 SQIVND (reference sequence). V was clipped by 7 bases and J by 2 bases; unmatched bases: 6. CDR3 DNA sequence: TGTGCCAGTATAAGACAGGGGTCAAACTATGGCTACACCTTC. As protein: CASIRQGSNYGYTF. The complete variable domain, with remaining parts taken from reference TRBV19 and TRBJ1-2, reads DGGITQSPKYLFRKEGQNVTLSCEQNLNHDAMYWYRQDPGQGLRLIYYSQIVNDFQKGDIAEGYSVSREKKESFPLTVTSAQKNPTAFYLCASIRQGSNYGYTFGSGTRLTVV.

The chain links TRBV2 to TRBJ2-1; tentative D call: TRBD2 (7 bases). CDR3 length: 15 amino acids. Germline loops: CDR1 SNHLY, CDR2 FYNNEI. Trimming took 5 bases from V and 5 from J, leaving 16 bases between them. The CDR3 coding sequence is TGTGCCAGCAGTTCGGGGGAGGGGGTAAACAATGAGCAGTTCTTC. Its protein is CASSSGEGVNNEQFF. Using reference TRBV2 and TRBJ2-1 for the parts outside the CDR3, the full variable domain is EPEVTQTPSHQVTQMGQEVILRCVPISNHLYFYWYRQILGQKVEFLVSFYNNEISEKSEIFDDQFSVERPDGSNFTLKIRSTKLEDSAMYFCASSSGEGVNNEQFFGPGTRLTVL.

The chain recombines TRBV21-1 with TRBJ2-7; the D call TRBD1 from the table was never checked on the DNA. TRBV21-1 is a pseudogene segment. CDR3 length: 15 amino acids. This CDR3 is CASNIPQGACYEQYF. Here the CDR3 DNA reads TGTGCCAGCAACATCCCACAGGGAGCCTGTTACGAGCAGTACTTC.